This T cell receptor beta chain is from a study of patients and donors after allogeneic stem cell transplantation. This CDR3 region has 12 residues. Germline V lookup: CDR1 MNHNS, CDR2 SASEGT. This clonotype was detected many times. TCRdb redid the calling of the RT-PCR reads with MiXCR, one entry per CDR3 protein. The sample includes approximately 88,000 distinct CDR3 sequences, approximately 5% of them seen just once. This TCR was sampled from a human donor who was either an allogeneic HSCT recipient or a stem cell or donor lymphocyte infusion donor (not recorded which). It is not recorded whose cells these are; they may come from a transplant donor. The V and J genes are TRBV6-1 and TRBJ1-1; D is unclear. What was sequenced was blood, either unsorted or a sorted T cell fraction (not recorded which). The DNA for the CDR3 is TGTGCTACGGGCAGACAGAACACTGAAGCTTTCTTT. Translated, it gives CATGRQNTEAFF.